These 8 T cell receptor beta chains came from one sample sequenced in a study of blood T cell repertoires in COVID-19. The table came from immunoSEQ multiplex PCR; TCRdb's copy has only in-frame clones and leaves some out. The table records under 80,000 clones, 75% to 90% of them present only once. Source material: peripheral blood. Receptor source: a human donor in a cohort sampled during active COVID-19.

The chain combines TRBV7-7 with TRBJ2-7, with D possibly being TRBD2 (5 bases). This CDR3 has 13 amino acids. The germline V gene has CDR1 SSHAT and CDR2 FNYEAQ (reference sequence). V was shortened by 1 base and J by 3 bases, with 7 bases between the two germline ends. In nucleotides, the CDR3 is TGTGCCAGCAGCTTAGAAGAGGGCTACGAGCAGTACTTC. Protein: CASSLEEGYEQYF.

The chain employs TRBV11-3 and TRBJ2-7; 10 bases fit TRBD2. V trimming: 5 bases; J trimming: 3 bases; junction bases outside the gene matches: 7. The CDR3 is made up of 15 amino acids. The germline V gene encodes CDR1 SGHNT and CDR2 YENEEA. For the CDR3, the DNA is TGTGCCAGCAGCGTTTCTAGCGGGAGATTCTACGAGCAGTACTTC. It encodes CASSVSSGRFYEQYF.

The rearrangement joins TRBV12-5 to TRBJ2-3, with a possible D match to TRBD1 (5 bases). V lost 6 bases and J 2 bases, leaving 12 bases between the germline ends. The V gene's germline CDR1 is LGHNT and CDR2 FRNRAP. The CDR3 runs to 14 residues. The CDR3 sequence: CASGPGHVTDTQYF. As DNA, the CDR3 is TGTGCTAGTGGCCCAGGACACGTCACAGATACGCAGTATTTT.

The chain recombines TRBV18 with TRBJ2-1, with TRBD1 identical over 8 bases. The V segment lost 5 bases and the J segment 7 bases; nucleotides outside the gene matches: 10. CDR1 is KGHSH and CDR2 is LQKENI in the germline V gene. The CDR3 covers 15 residues. The CDR3 DNA follows: TGTGCCAGCTCAAATCTCGGACAGGGAATAAATGAGCAGTTCTTC. Translation: CASSNLGQGINEQFF.

The chain is built from TRBV2 and TRBJ2-1; 13 nucleotides align to TRBD2. CDR1 is SNHLY, CDR2 FYNNEI, per germline. V gave up 7 bases and J gave up 12 bases; unmatched junction bases: 12. The CDR3 totals 15 residues. The CDR3 region is CASTPRTSGRFGQFF. The CDR3 DNA reads TGTGCCAGCACCCCAAGGACTAGCGGGAGATTCGGGCAGTTCTTC.

CDR3: CASSFVRGAYNEQFF. CDR3 bases: TGTGCCAGCAGCTTCGTGCGGGGCGCCTACAATGAGCAGTTCTTC. The rearrangement joins TRBV5-8 to TRBJ2-1; D might be TRBD2 (6 bases). The CDR3 is 15 residues long. Germline CDR1 SGHTS, CDR2 YDEGEE. Trimming removed 2 bases at V and 2 bases at J, with 11 bases between.

The rearrangement uses TRBV10-3 and TRBJ1-1, with a tentative D call TRBD1 (6 bases). Germline-derived CDR1 and CDR2 are ENHRY and SYGVKD. CDR3 size: 12 residues. Trimming removed 7 bases from V and 0 bases from J, with 6 bases in between. This chain's CDR3 is CAIKGVNTEAFF. The CDR3 region has the DNA TGTGCCATCAAGGGGGTGAACACTGAAGCTTTCTTT.

V is TRBV29-1 and J is TRBJ2-7; 8 bases are a match to TRBD2. CDR1 and CDR2 (germline): SQVTM, ANQGSEA. V lost 6 bases, J lost 2 bases, and 12 bases stayed unmatched. This CDR3 has 15 residues. CDR3 protein: CSVTPYTSGAYEQYF. CDR3 in DNA: TGCAGCGTGACCCCTTACACTAGCGGAGCCTACGAGCAGTACTTC.